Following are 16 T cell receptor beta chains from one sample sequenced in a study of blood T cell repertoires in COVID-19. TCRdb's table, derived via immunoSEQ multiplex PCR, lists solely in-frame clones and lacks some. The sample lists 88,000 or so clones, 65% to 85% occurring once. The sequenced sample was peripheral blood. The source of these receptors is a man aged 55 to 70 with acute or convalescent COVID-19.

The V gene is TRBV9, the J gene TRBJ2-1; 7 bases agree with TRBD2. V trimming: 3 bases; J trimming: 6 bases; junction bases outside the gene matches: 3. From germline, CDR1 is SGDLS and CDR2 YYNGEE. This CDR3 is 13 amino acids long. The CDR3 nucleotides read TGTGCCAGCAGCGGGTGGGGGGGCAATGAGCAGTTCTTC. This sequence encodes CASSGWGGNEQFF.

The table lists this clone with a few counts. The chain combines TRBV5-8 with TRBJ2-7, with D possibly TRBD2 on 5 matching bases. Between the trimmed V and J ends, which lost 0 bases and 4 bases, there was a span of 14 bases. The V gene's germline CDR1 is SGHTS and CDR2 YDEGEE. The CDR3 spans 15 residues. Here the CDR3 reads CASSLGGVGIYEQYF. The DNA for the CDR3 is TGTGCCAGCAGCTTGGGGGGAGTTGGTATTTACGAGCAGTACTTC.

The CDR3 spells CASSSSGSHEQYF. The CDR3 region has the DNA TGTGCCAGCAGTTCAAGCGGGTCCCACGAGCAGTACTTC. The rearrangement uses TRBV28 and TRBJ2-7, with D possibly being TRBD2 (6 bases). Germline V gene sequence: CDR1 MDHEN, CDR2 SYDVKM. The CDR3 consists of 13 residues. The V end lost 4 bases, the J end lost 5 bases, and 12 bases lay between the germline ends.

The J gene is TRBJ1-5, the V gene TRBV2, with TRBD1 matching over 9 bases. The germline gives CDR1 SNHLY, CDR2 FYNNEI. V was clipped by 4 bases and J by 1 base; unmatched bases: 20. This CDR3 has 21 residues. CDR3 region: CASSVSFRGTGRVRSNQPQHF. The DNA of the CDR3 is TGTGCCAGCAGTGTGAGTTTTAGGGGGACAGGGAGGGTTCGGAGCAATCAGCCCCAGCATTTT.

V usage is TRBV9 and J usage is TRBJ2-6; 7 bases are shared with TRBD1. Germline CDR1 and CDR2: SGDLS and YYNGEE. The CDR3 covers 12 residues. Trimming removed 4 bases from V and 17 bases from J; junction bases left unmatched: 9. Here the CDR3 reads CASSLDWDSMTF. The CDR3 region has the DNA TGTGCCAGCAGCCTTGATTGGGACAGCATGACTTTC.

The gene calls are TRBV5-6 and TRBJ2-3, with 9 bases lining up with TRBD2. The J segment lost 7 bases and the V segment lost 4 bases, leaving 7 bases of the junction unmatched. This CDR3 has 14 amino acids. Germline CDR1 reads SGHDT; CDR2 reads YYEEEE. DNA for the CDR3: TGTGCCAGCAGCAGCGGGACTAGCTTTTATACGCAGTATTTT. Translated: CASSSGTSFYTQYF.

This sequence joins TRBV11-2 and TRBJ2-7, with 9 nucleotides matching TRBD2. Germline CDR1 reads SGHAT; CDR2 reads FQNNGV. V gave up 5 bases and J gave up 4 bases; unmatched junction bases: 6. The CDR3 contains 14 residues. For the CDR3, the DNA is TGTGCCAGCAGCAGTATAGCGGGAGTATACGAGCAGTACTTC. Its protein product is CASSSIAGVYEQYF.

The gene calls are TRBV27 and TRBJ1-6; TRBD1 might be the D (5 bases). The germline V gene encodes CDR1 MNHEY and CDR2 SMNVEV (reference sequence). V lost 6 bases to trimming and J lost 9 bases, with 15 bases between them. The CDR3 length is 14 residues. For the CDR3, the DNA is TGTGCCAGCAGCTTACAGGTCTCGACTTCACCCCTCCACTTT. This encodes CASSLQVSTSPLHF.

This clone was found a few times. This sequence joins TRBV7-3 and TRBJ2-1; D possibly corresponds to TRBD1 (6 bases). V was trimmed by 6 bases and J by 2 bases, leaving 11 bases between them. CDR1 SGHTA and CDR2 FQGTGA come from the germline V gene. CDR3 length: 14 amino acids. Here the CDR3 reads CASSPDRTYNEQFF. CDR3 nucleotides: TGTGCCAGCAGTCCAGACAGGACCTACAATGAGCAGTTCTTC.

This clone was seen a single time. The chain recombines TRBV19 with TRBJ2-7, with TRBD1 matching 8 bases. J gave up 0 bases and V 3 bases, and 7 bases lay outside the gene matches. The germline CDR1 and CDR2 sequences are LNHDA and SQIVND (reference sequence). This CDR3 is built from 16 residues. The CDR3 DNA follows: TGTGCCAGTAGTATCGACGGACAGGGCTACTCCTACGAGCAGTACTTC. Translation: CASSIDGQGYSYEQYF.

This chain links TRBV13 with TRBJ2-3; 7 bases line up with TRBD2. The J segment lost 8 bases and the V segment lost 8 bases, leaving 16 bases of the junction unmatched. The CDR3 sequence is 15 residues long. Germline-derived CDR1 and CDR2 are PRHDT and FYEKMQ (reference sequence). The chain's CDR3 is CASAALAGAAGTQYF. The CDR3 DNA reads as TGTGCCAGCGCCGCCTTGGCGGGAGCCGCCGGTACGCAGTATTTT.

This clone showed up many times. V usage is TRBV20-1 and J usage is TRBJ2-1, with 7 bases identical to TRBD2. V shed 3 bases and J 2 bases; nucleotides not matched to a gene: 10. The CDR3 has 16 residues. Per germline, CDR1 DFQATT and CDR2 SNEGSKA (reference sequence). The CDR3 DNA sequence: TGCAGTGCTAGTGAACGGGTAGCGGGTCCCTACAATGAGCAGTTCTTC. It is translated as CSASERVAGPYNEQFF.

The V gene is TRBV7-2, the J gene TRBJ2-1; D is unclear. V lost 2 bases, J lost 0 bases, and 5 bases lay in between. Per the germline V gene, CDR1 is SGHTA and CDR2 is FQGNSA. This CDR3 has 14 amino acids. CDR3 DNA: TGTGCCAGCAGCTTATCGAGCTCCTACAATGAGCAGTTCTTC. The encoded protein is CASSLSSSYNEQFF.

The CDR3 protein is CASSQDQGFSTDTQYF. In DNA form, the CDR3 reads TGTGCCAGCAGCCAAGATCAGGGTTTCTCCACAGATACGCAGTATTTT. This chain joins TRBV3-1 (or the pseudogene TRBV3-2) and TRBJ2-3; D is perhaps TRBD1 (5 bases). Germline lookup yields CDR1 LGHDT and CDR2 YNNKEL (reference sequence). Trimming removed 0 bases from V and 2 bases from J, with 12 bases in between. This CDR3 has 16 residues.

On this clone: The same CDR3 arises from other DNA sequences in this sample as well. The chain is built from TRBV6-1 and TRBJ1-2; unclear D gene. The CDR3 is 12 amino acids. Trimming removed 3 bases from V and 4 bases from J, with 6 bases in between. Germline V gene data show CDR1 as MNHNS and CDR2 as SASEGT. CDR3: CASSEGPYGYTF. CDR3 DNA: TGTGCCAGCAGTGAGGGCCCCTATGGCTACACCTTC.

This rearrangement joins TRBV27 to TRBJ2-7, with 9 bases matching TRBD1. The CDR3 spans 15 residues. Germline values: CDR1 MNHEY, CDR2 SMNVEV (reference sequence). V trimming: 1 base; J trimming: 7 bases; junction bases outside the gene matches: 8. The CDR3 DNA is TGTGCCAGCAGTTTATTGCAGGGGACAGGGCAGGAGCAGTACTTC. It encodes CASSLLQGTGQEQYF.